Below are 10 T cell receptor beta chains sequenced from a single sample in a study of T-cell reconstitution after alpha-beta-depleted transplantation in children (dated by TCRdb to 2016 to 2017). Receptors were amplified or captured by PCR. The listed sequencing device is Illumina HiSeq 2500. TCR libraries were prepared with molecular barcoding, using unique molecular identifiers to normalize TCRbeta repertoire quantification. In TCRdb, the public reads were trimmed at Q25 with fastp and aligned with MiXCR, with productive beta chains retained. Identical CDR3 proteins give one entry, which carries the most common genes and DNA. Within this sample are about 500,000 distinct CDR3 sequences, with approximately 29% of them counted one time only. 2% to 2.5% of the sample belongs to the ten largest clones. Sequencing used PBMCs from the stem cell graft donor, obtained from the stem cell graft. These receptors were obtained from a human donor who donated a stem cell graft to a child with aplastic anemia.

V gene TRBV20-1 combines with J gene TRBJ2-5, with 14 positions matching TRBD2. CDR3 size: 16 residues. V shed 6 bases and J 5 bases; nucleotides not matched to a gene: 11. CDR1 is DFQATT, CDR2 SNEGSKA, per germline (reference sequence). The CDR3 region has the DNA TGCAGTGCCCCGCGCGGACTAGCGGGAGGCGTTGAGACCCAGTACTTC. It is translated as CSAPRGLAGGVETQYF.

The chain employs TRBV5-6 and TRBJ2-3, with TRBD2 matching over 9 bases. Trimming took 0 bases from V and 4 from J; bases not matched to a gene: 6. Germline V lookup: CDR1 SGHDT, CDR2 YYEEEE. The CDR3 covers 16 residues. CDR3 DNA sequence: TGTGCCAGCAGCTTGGTGGGACTAGCCGGGCCAGATACGCAGTATTTT. This sequence encodes CASSLVGLAGPDTQYF.

Only one count was recorded for this clonotype. The rearrangement uses TRBV24-1 and TRBJ2-3; 9 bases align to TRBD2. With V trimmed by 0 bases and J by 11 bases, 2 bases remained unmatched. The CDR3 is 13 residues long. Germline CDR1 KGHDR, CDR2 SFDVKD. CDR3 amino acids: CATSDLRLAEQYF. For the CDR3, the DNA is TGTGCCACCAGTGATTTGCGACTAGCGGAGCAGTATTTT.

The rearrangement uses TRBV20-1 and TRBJ1-5; the D gene is possibly TRBD1 (5 bases). CDR3 size: 14 residues. CDR1 and CDR2 from the germline V gene are DFQATT and SNEGSKA (reference sequence). V was clipped by 4 bases and J by 7 bases, with 17 bases between them. CDR3 bases: TGCAGTGCTATTGCTACATCTGGGGGACAGCCCCAGCATTTT. Protein sequence: CSAIATSGGQPQHF.

J is TRBJ2-5 and V is TRBV7-8; D not certain. The CDR3 has 14 residues. The V gene lost 6 bases and the J gene lost 7 bases, with 18 bases spanning the gap. The germline gives CDR1 SGHVS, CDR2 FQNEAQ. The CDR3 here is CASRTNFEGGTQYF. In DNA form, the CDR3 reads TGTGCCAGCAGGACAAACTTTGAAGGTGGGACCCAGTACTTC.

This clonotype came up a few times. V and J are TRBV20-1 and TRBJ1-2; a weak D match, TRBD1 (5 bases). The germline V gene encodes CDR1 DFQATT and CDR2 SNEGSKA (reference sequence). Deletions cut 5 bases from V and 8 bases from J, with 18 bases between. This CDR3 contains 13 residues. Written as DNA, the CDR3 is TGCAGTGCTGGGTCCAGGGAAGGGAAAGGCTACACCTTC. Encoded protein: CSAGSREGKGYTF.

This clonotype was seen a few times. This chain uses TRBV29-1 with TRBJ2-5; D not certain. V was shortened by 6 bases and J by 4 bases, with 18 bases between the two germline ends. Looked up from germline, CDR1 is SQVTM and CDR2 is ANQGSEA. This CDR3 has 14 residues. The CDR3 DNA sequence: TGCAGCGTCTCTGGGTTAGGCGTCCTAGAGACCCAGTACTTC. Amino acids: CSVSGLGVLETQYF.

This rearrangement joins TRBV2 to TRBJ1-4, with 9 nucleotides matching TRBD1. The V segment lost 10 bases and the J segment 2 bases; nucleotides outside the gene matches: 5. The CDR3 runs 14 residues. CDR1 is SNHLY, CDR2 FYNNEI, per germline. The CDR3 nucleotides read TGTGCCACGGGACAGGGCGGGACTAATGAAAAACTGTTTTTT. This translates into CATGQGGTNEKLFF.

This clonotype has more than one count but fewer than ten. J is TRBJ2-1 and V is TRBV20-1, with 10 bases lining up with TRBD1. J gave up 5 bases and V 2 bases, and 6 bases lay outside the gene matches. Per the germline V gene, CDR1 is DFQATT and CDR2 is SNEGSKA (reference sequence). The CDR3 extends over 15 amino acids. The CDR3 loop reads CSARNGTGVNNEQFF. The DNA for the CDR3 is TGCAGTGCTAGAAACGGGACAGGGGTCAACAATGAGCAGTTCTTC.

V is TRBV7-9 and J is TRBJ2-1; TRBD1 matches at 7 bases. The CDR3 loop spans 12 amino acids. Germline V gene data show CDR1 as SEHNR and CDR2 as FQNEAQ (reference sequence). After removal of 11 bases from V and 4 bases from J, the junction contained 5 bases not matched to a gene. In DNA, the CDR3 is TGTGCCTCACAGGGGAGTTACAATGAGCAGTTCTTC. Amino acid sequence: CASQGSYNEQFF.